This is a list of T cell receptor beta chains from one sample in a study of blood T cell repertoires in COVID-19. Using immunoSEQ multiplex PCR, the repertoire was profiled, and TCRdb retains in-frame clones only, with some absent. The profile shows approximately 32,000 clones, around 86% of them singletons. Sequenced material: peripheral blood. The origin of the receptors is a man aged 55 to 70 with active COVID-19. CDR3s include the opening cysteine and the closing phenylalanine or tryptophan. Each record gives: CDR3 length, J gene, clone size, V gene, D gene, CDR3 DNA, CDR3 protein. A D gene is named only where the DNA matches it firmly. Clone size is shown for a subset of rows, as once, few, many or a class of expanded clone.

>14|TRBJ2-7|NA|TRBV7-2|NA
TGTGCCAGCAGCCCAGTTGGGGCACCCTACGAGCAGTACTTC
CASSPVGAPYEQYF
>14|TRBJ2-3|NA|TRBV5-6|NA
TGTGCCAGCAGCTCGACAGTTTCCACAGATACGCAGTATTTT
CASSSTVSTDTQYF
>11|TRBJ2-7|NA|TRBV20-1|NA
TGCAGTGCTAGTAGCGGATACGAGCAGTACTTC
CSASSGYEQYF
>15|TRBJ2-7|once|TRBV7-2|TRBD1
TGTGCCAGCAGCCCCCTACAGGGGGAAATCTACGAGCAGTACTTC
CASSPLQGEIYEQYF
>16|TRBJ1-3|NA|TRBV15|NA
TGTGCCACCAGCGCCAGCGGGGCTCTCTCTGGAAACACCATATATTTT
CATSASGALSGNTIYF
>14|TRBJ2-4|few|TRBV18|TRBD1
TGTGCCAGCTCACGAGGACAGGGCAAAAACATTCAGTACTTC
CASSRGQGKNIQYF
>15|TRBJ2-1|NA|TRBV6-5|NA
TGTGCCAGCAGTTACGGGCGGGCCAGTTACAATGAGCAGTTCTTC
CASSYGRASYNEQFF
>16|TRBJ1-6|NA|TRBV10-3|TRBD1
TGTGCCGCCAGCAAGGACAGGAGCTCCTATAATTCACCCCTCCACTTT
CAASKDRSSYNSPLHF
>14|TRBJ2-7|NA|TRBV5-4|TRBD2
TGTGCCAGCAGCCCCGGGACTAGCGGCTACGAGCAGTACTTC
CASSPGTSGYEQYF
>16|TRBJ1-1|NA|TRBV2|NA
TGTGCCAGCACCTTCCCCCAGGGGACGGCGAACACTGAAGCTTTCTTT
CASTFPQGTANTEAFF
>15|TRBJ2-2|once|TRBV18|TRBD2
TGTGCCAGCACCCCTAGCGGGGCAAACACCGGGGAGCTGTTTTTT
CASTPSGANTGELFF
>12|TRBJ1-2|NA|TRBV25-1|NA
TGTGCCAGCAGTGAACAGATGAGTAGGGGTTCCTTC
CASSEQMSRGSF
>14|TRBJ2-1|NA|TRBV27|TRBD1
TGTGCCAGCAGTGCCGGGACAGGGGTGTATGAGCAGTTCTTC
CASSAGTGVYEQFF
>16|TRBJ2-3|NA|TRBV6-1|TRBD1
TGTGCCAGCAGTGAAGCGGACCAGGGGGCCCAAAATACGCAGTATTTT
CASSEADQGAQNTQYF
>18|TRBJ2-7|NA|TRBV4-3|NA
TGCGCCAGCAGCCAAGATAATGTACGGGGAGAGGCCGGGGACGAGCAGTACTTC
CASSQDNVRGEAGDEQYF
>14|TRBJ1-4|NA|TRBV2|TRBD1
TGTGCCTCCGTCCGGGACAGAACTAATGAAAAACTGTTTTTT
CASVRDRTNEKLFF
>17|TRBJ2-1|NA|TRBV4-2|TRBD1
TGTGCCAGCAGCCAAGTCGTAAGGGACAGCTCCTACAATGAGCAGTTCTTC
CASSQVVRDSSYNEQFF
>13|TRBJ2-3|NA|TRBV12-3/TRBV12-4|TRBD2
TGTGCCAGCAGTGCCAGCGGGAGAGATACGCAGTATTTT
CASSASGRDTQYF
>22|TRBJ1-5|medium-sized|TRBV21-1|NA
TGTGCCAGCAGCAAAGTCCCAACAGAAGCCCCGAAGGAATCCCTGTTAAATCAGCCCCAGCATTTT
CASSKVPTEAPKESLLNQPQHF
>16|TRBJ2-7|NA|TRBV18|NA
TGTGCCAGCTCACCAGGGTCTAGAGGTGGCTCCTACGAGCAGTACTTC
CASSPGSRGGSYEQYF
>12|TRBJ1-2|NA|TRBV12-3/TRBV12-4|TRBD1
TGTGCCAGCAGTCTCGGGACAGGGGGCTACACCTTC
CASSLGTGGYTF
>17|TRBJ2-1|NA|TRBV4-1|TRBD2
TGCGCCAGCAGCCATCCCCTAGCGGGGCCCTCCTACAATGAGCAGTTCTTC
CASSHPLAGPSYNEQFF
>16|TRBJ1-3|NA|TRBV3-1/TRBV3-2|NA
TGTGCCAGCAGCCCTAGGACGGGGGAAGGTGGAAACACCATATATTTT
CASSPRTGEGGNTIYF
>13|TRBJ2-1|NA|TRBV27|TRBD1
TGTGCCACGCGGGACAGGGACTACAATGAGCAGTTCTTC
CATRDRDYNEQFF
>15|TRBJ1-4|NA|TRBV10-3|TRBD1
TGTGCCACTCAACCCGACAGGGTGGCTAATGAAAAACTGTTTTTT
CATQPDRVANEKLFF
>12|TRBJ1-1|NA|TRBV11-2|NA
TGTGCCAGCAGCCCCCCCGTCACTGAAGCTTTCTTT
CASSPPVTEAFF
>15|TRBJ2-7|NA|TRBV15|NA
TGTGCCACCAGCAGAGATGACGTAGCGTCCGACGAGCAGTACTTC
CATSRDDVASDEQYF